This T cell receptor (beta chain) was profiled in a study of shared clonotypes between healthy human individuals. On the study more broadly: Per donor, CD8 memory used one plate, CD8 naive used two, CD4 memory used three and CD4 naive used three.

Sequencing was performed with immunoSEQ multiplex PCR; in TCRdb, only in-frame clones are kept and a portion is missing. The table lists over 1.5 million clones, roughly 98% of them singletons. The V gene's germline CDR1 is LNHDA and CDR2 SQIVND (reference sequence). V dropped 3 bases and J dropped 0 bases, with 9 bases sitting between them. The CDR3 has 16 amino acids. Turning to this clone: Its specificity is unknown.

Naive CD4+ cells were CD45RA-selected; the remaining cells were memory. Whole-study findings and limits: Rarefaction revealed incomplete sorted-subset sequencing despite large depth. Collection of samples was limited to blood; tissue repertoires likely differ.

The chain has TRBV19 and TRBJ2-6; D ambiguous. Sequencing used naive CD4+ T cells sorted from blood. Subset described: CD45RA+ positively selected. This clonotype was sampled from a man aged 30 to 45 in good health. The CDR3 sequence: CASSISDGSGANVLTF. CDR3 DNA: TGTGCCAGTAGTATCTCGGACGGCTCTGGGGCCAACGTCCTGACTTTC.